One and the same sample provided the 31 T cell receptor beta chains below, sequenced in a study of regulatory T cells in long-lasting Graves disease. In building TCR beta libraries, iRepertoire HTBI primers were used together with Arm-PCR of CDR3 regions. MiXCR, applied by TCRdb to the multiplex PCR reads, yields one record per CDR3 protein. The data contain roughly 410,000 distinct CDR3 sequences, 15% of them singletons. Time point meaning: newly diagnosed GD, antithyroid drugs for less than 3 months. RNA isolated from PBMCs was used to make the TCR library. These sequences were also reported in another study, on T cells in Graves' hyperthyroidism and ophthalmopathy.

The source was peripheral blood mononuclear cells (PBMCs), collected at new diagnosis, from a patient treated with antithyroid drugs. The receptors were gathered from a woman aged 40 to 50 with Graves disease.

The genes are TRBV14 and TRBJ1-3; a weak D match, TRBD1 (6 bases). This CDR3 is 19 amino acids long. The germline V gene encodes CDR1 SGHDN and CDR2 FVKESK. The V end lost 0 bases, the J end lost 1 base, and 19 bases lay between the germline ends. The CDR3 protein is CASSQDRRTVHFSGNTIYF. The CDR3 coding sequence is TGTGCCAGCAGCCAAGATCGGCGGACAGTCCACTTTTCTGGAAACACCATATATTTT.

The sample holds many counts of this clonotype. The J gene is TRBJ1-1, the V gene TRBV10-2; the D is unclear. V shed 10 bases and J shed 1 base, with 7 bases lying between them. Germline loops: CDR1 WSHSY, CDR2 SAAADI. This CDR3 has 11 amino acids. The CDR3 reads CATRENTEAFF. The CDR3 nucleotides are TGCGCCACTAGGGAGAACACTGAAGCTTTCTTT.

In its sample, this clonotype was seen a few times. The rearrangement links TRBV30 to TRBJ1-5; TRBD1 matches at 7 bases. The CDR3 runs to 14 residues. The V segment lost 3 bases and the J segment 4 bases; nucleotides outside the gene matches: 6. The germline V gene has CDR1 GTSNPN and CDR2 SVGIG (reference sequence). As DNA, the CDR3 is TGTGCCTGGAGAAAACAGGGGATAAATCAGCCCCAGCATTTT. Protein sequence: CAWRKQGINQPQHF.

This clonotype was observed many times. V gene TRBV12-3 or TRBV12-4 combines with J gene TRBJ2-6; D gene unclear. V was cut by 2 bases and J by 4 bases, with 18 bases left in between. The CDR3 has 18 amino acids. CDR3 DNA sequence: TGTGCCAGCAGTTTAAGTCCCCTCAGGACCGCAGGGGCCAACGTCCTGACTTTC. Protein: CASSLSPLRTAGANVLTF.

This clonotype was observed at least ten times. Here the CDR3 DNA reads TGTGCCTCCCTGGGACGGATGAACACCGGGGAGCTGTTTTTT. It specifies CASLGRMNTGELFF. This rearrangement joins TRBV2 to TRBJ2-2, with D tentatively TRBD1 or TRBD2 (5 bases each). The ends were cut back, 11 bases at V and 1 base at J, with 14 bases in the middle. CDR1 and CDR2 from the germline V gene are SNHLY and FYNNEI. CDR3 length: 14 amino acids.

The CDR3 is CASSLRERHTGELFF. The DNA for the CDR3 is TGTGCCAGCAGCTTGCGGGAGCGGCACACCGGGGAGCTGTTTTTT. V and J are TRBV5-4 and TRBJ2-2, with D perhaps matching TRBD2 (6 bases). Germline values: CDR1 SGHNT, CDR2 YYREEE (reference sequence). V gave up 1 base and J gave up 3 bases, with 10 bases separating them. CDR3 length: 15 amino acids. The whole variable domain, filled in from reference TRBV5-4 and TRBJ2-2, reads ETGVTQSPTHLIKTRGQQVTLRCSSQSGHNTVSWYQQALGQGPQFIFQYYREEENGRGNFPPRFSGLQFPNYSSELNVNALELDDSALYLCASSLRERHTGELFFGEGSRLTVL.

This clonotype has a handful of counts. The V call is TRBV7-9, the J call TRBJ2-1; D unclear. Germline loops: CDR1 SEHNR, CDR2 FQNEAQ (reference sequence). The ends were cut back, 4 bases at V and 2 bases at J, with 12 bases in the middle. This CDR3 is 15 amino acids long. This chain's CDR3 is CASSSLAAPYNEQFF. CDR3 sequence (DNA): TGTGCCAGCAGCTCGTTAGCCGCTCCCTACAATGAGCAGTTCTTC.

This clonotype was found many times. CDR3: CASSQDGLNTEAFF. The CDR3 region has the DNA TGTGCCAGCAGCCAAGACGGACTGAACACTGAAGCTTTCTTT. The chain links TRBV7-3 to TRBJ1-1; D is uncertain. Germline lookup yields CDR1 SGHTA and CDR2 FQGTGA. The CDR3 spans 14 residues. Deletions cut 5 bases from V and 0 bases from J, with 10 bases between. Full variable domain (outside the CDR3, taken from reference TRBV7-3 and TRBJ1-1): GAGVSQTPSNKVTEKGKYVELRCDPISGHTALYWYRQSLGQGPEFLIYFQGTGAADDSGLPNDRFFAVRPEGSVSTLKIQRTERGDSAVYLCASSQDGLNTEAFFGQGTRLTVV.

This clonotype was counted many times. This sequence joins TRBV7-6 and TRBJ2-7; D possibly matches TRBD1 or TRBD2 (5 bases each). The germline V gene encodes CDR1 SGHVS and CDR2 FNYEAQ. CDR3 length: 13 residues. V was shortened by 3 bases and J by 6 bases, with 12 bases between the two germline ends. Here the CDR3 reads CASSLEVGGEQYF. As DNA, the CDR3 is TGTGCCAGCAGCTTGGAGGTTGGGGGCGAGCAGTACTTC.

The sample holds many counts of this clonotype. This chain connects TRBV29-1 to TRBJ2-3; D not resolved. Germline V lookup: CDR1 SQVTM, CDR2 ANQGSEA. The V end lost 7 bases, the J end lost 0 bases, and 20 bases lay between the germline ends. The CDR3 consists of 16 residues. The CDR3: CSASKSAYTSTDTQYF. CDR3 nucleotide sequence: TGCAGCGCCTCTAAGTCCGCCTATACTAGCACAGATACGCAGTATTTT.

Many counts were recorded for this clonotype. The chain carries TRBV5-1 and TRBJ2-7; 7 positions match TRBD2. With V trimmed by 1 base and J by 7 bases, 5 bases remained unmatched. The CDR3 loop spans 13 amino acids. Germline V gene data show CDR1 as SGHRS and CDR2 as YFSETQ. The CDR3 loop reads CASSLLEGGEQYF. The CDR3, as DNA: TGCGCCAGCAGCTTGTTGGAGGGAGGGGAGCAGTACTTC.

The chain uses TRBV20-1 and TRBJ2-7; 9 nucleotides line up with TRBD2. J lost 0 bases, V lost 4 bases, and 7 bases had no gene match. The CDR3 has 15 amino acids. CDR1 and CDR2 from the germline V gene are DFQATT and SNEGSKA (reference sequence). CDR3 protein: CSATSSGRSSYEQYF. The CDR3 nucleotides read TGCAGTGCTACCTCCAGCGGGAGGAGCTCCTACGAGCAGTACTTC.

The chain carries TRBV5-1 and TRBJ2-2; TRBD2 matches at 11 bases. V shed 4 bases, J shed 6 bases, and the junction held 5 bases outside the gene matches. Germline values: CDR1 SGHRS, CDR2 YFSETQ. This CDR3 is 15 amino acids long. The CDR3 loop is CASSTSGSFAGELFF. CDR3 nucleotide sequence: TGCGCCAGCAGCACTAGCGGGAGTTTCGCCGGGGAGCTGTTTTTT.

The chain joins TRBV6-1 to TRBJ2-7; 12 nucleotides agree with TRBD2. This CDR3 is 15 amino acids long. V was clipped by 3 bases and J by 0 bases; unmatched bases: 0. CDR1 and CDR2 (germline): MNHNS, SASEGT. The CDR3 protein is CASSETSGSSYEQYV. The DNA for the CDR3 is TGTGCCAGCAGTGAGACTAGCGGGAGCTCCTACGAGCAGTACGTC.

The table lists this clonotype with many counts. The genes are TRBV11-3 and TRBJ2-5; D is unresolved. CDR3 size: 12 residues. Trimming removed 4 bases at V and 5 bases at J, with 8 bases between. The germline gives CDR1 SGHNT, CDR2 YENEEA. The CDR3 protein is CASSSRGETQYF. The DNA of the CDR3 is TGTGCCAGCAGCTCTCGCGGTGAGACCCAGTACTTC.

This clonotype has at least ten counts. The chain joins TRBV7-2 to TRBJ2-1, with 7 bases lining up with TRBD1. The CDR3 contains 16 residues. In germline, CDR1 is SGHTA, CDR2 FQGNSA. The ends lost 5 bases at V and 0 bases at J; junction bases unmatched: 7. CDR3 loop: CASSPQTGSSYNEQFF. The CDR3 DNA follows: TGTGCCAGCAGCCCCCAGACAGGGTCCTCCTACAATGAGCAGTTCTTC.

The CDR3 nucleotides are TGTGCCACCGGGGGAGGGTCAACCTACGAGCAGTACTTC. Translating gives CATGGGSTYEQYF. This chain uses TRBV24-1 with TRBJ2-7; 7 bases align to TRBD2. Germline values: CDR1 KGHDR, CDR2 SFDVKD. Trimming at V came to 9 bases and at J to 2 bases, leaving 6 bases not matched to a gene. The CDR3 length is 13 residues.

The gene calls are TRBV28 and TRBJ1-5; the D is unclear. Trimming left V 10 bases short and J 2 bases short, with 12 bases between. The CDR3 loop spans 13 amino acids. Germline assignment: CDR1 MDHEN and CDR2 SYDVKM. The CDR3, as DNA: TGTGCCACCCAAGGGTTTGGCAATCAGCCCCAGCATTTT. Translated, it gives CATQGFGNQPQHF.

This clonotype was seen at least ten times. V and J are TRBV18 and TRBJ1-2, with 7 bases that match TRBD1. V trimming: 3 bases; J trimming: 5 bases; junction bases outside the gene matches: 12. The germline gives CDR1 KGHSH, CDR2 LQKENI. The CDR3 is 16 amino acids. The CDR3: CASSPREGAFGYGYTF. The CDR3 bases are TGTGCCAGCTCACCCCGGGAGGGGGCCTTCGGGTATGGCTACACCTTC.

DNA of the CDR3: TGTGCCAGTAGTATAGACCAAGAGACCCAGTACTTC. Translated: CASSIDQETQYF. The chain has TRBV19 and TRBJ2-5; D remains ambiguous. The V end lost 0 bases, the J end lost 1 base, and 0 bases lay between the germline ends. Germline CDR1 LNHDA, CDR2 SQIVND (reference sequence). This CDR3 is built from 12 residues.

The table lists this clonotype with a few counts. V and J are TRBV5-6 and TRBJ1-4, with D tentatively TRBD1 (5 bases). Germline V lookup: CDR1 SGHDT, CDR2 YYEEEE. Trimming stripped 4 bases from V and 7 bases from J, with 17 bases between. This CDR3 spans 15 amino acids. This CDR3 reads CASSLWTPGGEKLFF. Here the CDR3 DNA reads TGTGCCAGCAGCCTATGGACTCCCGGGGGTGAAAAACTGTTTTTT.

The V call is TRBV7-9, the J call TRBJ2-2; D gene unclear. This CDR3 is 16 amino acids long. V lost 8 bases and J lost 2, with 18 bases in between. Germline CDR1 reads SEHNR; CDR2 reads FQNEAQ (reference sequence). CDR3 bases: TGTGCCAGCCCCTTGAAGGCAGATCCAAACACCGGGGAGCTGTTTTTT. Protein sequence: CASPLKADPNTGELFF.

This clonotype was seen at least ten times. The gene calls are TRBV12-3 or TRBV12-4 and TRBJ2-1; D possibly corresponds to TRBD2 (6 bases). This CDR3 comprises 17 residues. Trimming took off 9 bases at V and 2 bases at J, with 23 bases between the two ends. The CDR3 DNA sequence: TGTGCCAGTACCGGAGGGGTGAGAGTAAAGGCCTACAATGAGCAGTTCTTC. Protein sequence: CASTGGVRVKAYNEQFF.

This rearrangement joins TRBV19 to TRBJ1-6, with 7 bases lining up with TRBD1. CDR1 LNHDA and CDR2 SQIVND come from the germline V gene (reference sequence). J lost 7 bases, V lost 6 bases, and 9 bases had no gene match. There are 15 residues in the CDR3. CDR3 loop: CASSDRVISNSPLHF. DNA for the CDR3: TGTGCCAGTAGCGACAGGGTAATTTCGAATTCACCCCTCCACTTT.

This clonotype was seen many times. V is TRBV7-6 and J is TRBJ2-3; the match to TRBD1 covers 7 bases. Germline trimming cut 5 bases from V and 3 bases from J; bases unmatched to any gene: 5. Per the germline V gene, CDR1 is SGHVS and CDR2 is FNYEAQ. The length of the CDR3 is 14 residues. The CDR3 reads CASSQDRETDTQYF. DNA for the CDR3: TGTGCCAGCAGCCAAGACAGGGAAACAGATACGCAGTATTTT.

V usage is TRBV7-8 and J usage is TRBJ1-2; D remains unclear. CDR3 length equals 17 residues. V lost 0 bases, J lost 4 bases, and 18 bases lay in between. Germline V gives CDR1 SGHVS, CDR2 FQNEAQ. The CDR3 spells CASSLAPMTATSYGYTF. Written as DNA, the CDR3 is TGTGCCAGCAGCTTAGCCCCTATGACGGCGACCAGCTATGGCTACACCTTC.

This clonotype was detected a few times. The chain is built from TRBV3-1 and TRBJ2-1; 12 nucleotides line up with TRBD2. Germline V gene data show CDR1 as LGHDT and CDR2 as YNNKEL (reference sequence). The CDR3 is 17 amino acids. Trimming removed 1 base from V and 7 bases from J; junction bases left unmatched: 8. The CDR3 bases are TGTGCCAGCAGCCAAGTACTAGCGGGAGGTACGTGGAATGAGCAGTTCTTC. Its protein is CASSQVLAGGTWNEQFF.

This clonotype was picked up many times. This chain connects TRBV12-3 or TRBV12-4 to TRBJ2-3; tentative D call: TRBD2 (6 bases). V lost 3 bases to trimming and J lost 4 bases, with 11 bases between them. The CDR3 runs 14 residues. DNA of the CDR3: TGTGCCAGCAGTTTTACTAGCATTGCAGATACGCAGTATTTT. Protein product: CASSFTSIADTQYF.

This clonotype was observed at least ten times. V gene TRBV12-3 or TRBV12-4 combines with J gene TRBJ2-1; 13 positions match TRBD2. The V segment lost 6 bases and the J segment 5 bases; nucleotides outside the gene matches: 1. CDR3 length equals 14 residues. The CDR3 sequence is CASSGTSGNNEQFF. The CDR3 nucleotides are TGTGCCAGCAGCGGGACTAGCGGGAACAATGAGCAGTTCTTC.

There are many counts of this clonotype. V is TRBV28 and J is TRBJ2-5; D may be TRBD1 (7 bases). The CDR3 covers 15 residues. Deletions cut 5 bases from V and 4 bases from J, with 17 bases between. Germline-derived CDR1 and CDR2 are MDHEN and SYDVKM. The CDR3 DNA reads as TGTGCCAGCAGTCCCCCGGGCAGGGGGGCAGAGACCCAGTACTTC. Its protein product is CASSPPGRGAETQYF. Variable domain in full (rest from reference TRBV28 and TRBJ2-5): DVKVTQSSRYLVKRTGEKVFLECVQDMDHENMFWYRQDPGLGLRLIYFSYDVKMKEKGDIPEGYSVSREKKERFSLILESASTNQTSMYLCASSPPGRGAETQYFGPGTRLLVL.

There are many counts of this clonotype. The chain's CDR3 is CSASQTGTGDLANYGYTF. In DNA, the CDR3 is TGCAGTGCAAGCCAAACCGGGACAGGGGACCTAGCTAACTATGGCTACACCTTC. This chain connects TRBV20-1 to TRBJ1-2; 10 nucleotides match TRBD1. The CDR3 covers 18 residues. CDR1 is DFQATT, CDR2 SNEGSKA, per germline (reference sequence). V shed 6 bases and J 0 bases; nucleotides not matched to a gene: 16.